Following are 25 T cell receptor beta chains from one sample sequenced in a study of blood T cell repertoires in COVID-19 (TCRdb year 2020). Library preparation was by the immunoSEQ multiplex PCR assay. Sourced from immuneACCESS, this table was stored by TCRdb with only in-frame sequences that have V and J called. A share of the clones is absent; for the studies checked, an unresolved V gene accounts for under half, and the remainder has no known explanation. Recorded for this sample are 270,000 or so clones; approximately 90% of them occurred a single time. Clones ranked in the top ten supply approximately 2.4% of the sample. The sequencing input was PBMCs or T cells enriched from blood (not recorded which). Source of these receptors: a woman between 35 and 50 years old with acute COVID-19.

The chain is built from TRBV19 and TRBJ1-4; no reliable D call. CDR3 size: 14 residues. The germline CDR1 and CDR2 sequences are LNHDA and SQIVND (reference sequence). Trimming pared 3 bases from V and 8 bases from J, leaving 13 bases between. This chain's CDR3 is CASSMRPGGEKLFF. CDR3 nucleotides: TGTGCCAGTAGTATGAGACCCGGAGGGGAAAAACTGTTTTTT. Variable domain in full (rest from reference TRBV19 and TRBJ1-4): DGGITQSPKYLFRKEGQNVTLSCEQNLNHDAMYWYRQDPGQGLRLIYYSQIVNDFQKGDIAEGYSVSREKKESFPLTVTSAQKNPTAFYLCASSMRPGGEKLFFGSGTQLSVL.

This chain uses TRBV11-1 with TRBJ2-5; 9 nucleotides line up with TRBD2. This CDR3 has 16 residues. V shed 1 base and J 3 bases; nucleotides not matched to a gene: 6. Per germline, CDR1 SGHAT and CDR2 FQDESV (reference sequence). The CDR3 region has the DNA TGTGCCAGCAGCTTAGATGGGGTAGCGGGAGAAGAGACCCAGTACTTC. It is translated as CASSLDGVAGEETQYF.

This chain uses TRBV3-1 (or the pseudogene TRBV3-2) with TRBJ2-7, with D possibly TRBD2 on 7 matching bases. Deletions cut 5 bases from V and 3 bases from J, with 14 bases between. The CDR3 consists of 14 residues. The germline V gene encodes CDR1 LGHDT and CDR2 YNNKEL (reference sequence). CDR3 DNA: TGTGCCAGCAGCTGGGGAGGGGGGGACTACGAGCAGTACTTC. It yields the protein CASSWGGGDYEQYF.

CDR3 in amino acids: CASSLRSGGADGNIQYF. The CDR3 DNA is TGTGCCAGCAGCTTACGCAGCGGGGGGGCAGACGGAAACATTCAGTACTTC. The chain has TRBV2 and TRBJ2-4; TRBD2 matches 10 bases. This CDR3 spans 17 amino acids. V lost 6 bases to trimming and J lost 6 bases; unmatched junction nucleotides: 14. Germline assignment: CDR1 SNHLY and CDR2 FYNNEI.

The J gene is TRBJ1-4, the V gene TRBV10-3; tentatively, D is TRBD1 (6 bases). V was clipped by 4 bases and J by 8 bases, with 11 bases between them. This CDR3 comprises 13 residues. Germline values: CDR1 ENHRY, CDR2 SYGVKD. In DNA, the CDR3 is TGTGCCATCAGTGCAACAGGGTACGAAAAACTGTTTTTT. Translated: CAISATGYEKLFF.

The V gene is TRBV11-3, the J gene TRBJ2-1, with TRBD2 matching over 10 bases. Trimming at V came to 3 bases and at J to 3 bases, leaving 2 bases not matched to a gene. The CDR3 contains 15 residues. From germline, CDR1 is SGHNT and CDR2 YENEEA. In DNA form, the CDR3 reads TGTGCCAGCAGCTTCCGGACTAGCGGCTACAATGAGCAGTTCTTC. It yields the protein CASSFRTSGYNEQFF. Together with reference TRBV11-3 and TRBJ2-1, the CDR3 gives the full variable domain: EAGVVQSPRYKIIEKKQPVAFWCNPISGHNTLYWYLQNLGQGPELLIRYENEEAVDDSQLPKDRFSAERLKGVDSTLKIQPAELGDSAVYLCASSFRTSGYNEQFFGPGTRLTVL.

The chain uses TRBV5-4 and TRBJ2-1; 10 nucleotides align to TRBD1. V lost 0 bases, J lost 5 bases, and 5 bases stayed unmatched. Germline V gene data show CDR1 as SGHNT and CDR2 as YYREEE (reference sequence). This CDR3 contains 16 residues. CDR3 loop: CASSLEGDRGHNEQFF. The CDR3 bases are TGTGCCAGCAGCTTGGAAGGGGACAGGGGACACAATGAGCAGTTCTTC.

The chain carries TRBV30 and TRBJ2-3; unclear D gene. V gave up 4 bases and J gave up 2 bases, with 10 bases separating them. The CDR3 loop spans 13 amino acids. Germline CDR1 reads GTSNPN; CDR2 reads SVGIG (reference sequence). The CDR3 sequence is CAWTLRFTDTQYF. CDR3 in DNA: TGTGCCTGGACCTTGAGGTTCACAGATACGCAGTATTTT.

There are many counts of this clone. The chain links TRBV2 to TRBJ1-2; tentatively, D is TRBD1 (5 bases). CDR1 and CDR2 from the germline V gene are SNHLY and FYNNEI. The CDR3 runs to 14 residues. V was shortened by 7 bases and J by 4 bases, with 16 bases between the two germline ends. CDR3 nucleotide sequence: TGTGCCAGCACCATCCCGGGGGACTCCTATGGCTACACCTTC. As protein: CASTIPGDSYGYTF.

V and J are TRBV27 and TRBJ1-4; 9 bases fit TRBD1. Looked up from germline, CDR1 is MNHEY and CDR2 is SMNVEV (reference sequence). This CDR3 contains 20 residues. V was pared by 2 bases and J by 0 bases, with 13 bases of the junction left unmatched. This CDR3 is CASSLTGRDRAFPTNEKLFF. The DNA for the CDR3 is TGTGCCAGCAGTTTAACAGGACGGGACAGGGCCTTTCCAACTAATGAAAAACTGTTTTTT.

On this clone itself: The junction departs from the called germline gene at one end, perhaps through a read error. The V call is TRBV5-1, the J call TRBJ2-7, with 11 nucleotides matching TRBD1. Germline V gene data show CDR1 as SGHRS and CDR2 as YFSETQ. CDR3 length: 15 residues. The CDR3 sequence: CASSRTGGAEEMVNF. The CDR3 bases are TGCGCCAGCAGCCGGACAGGGGGCGCTGAGGAAATGGTGAACTTC.

The rearrangement links TRBV5-1 to TRBJ2-2; a possible D gene is TRBD1 (5 bases). The CDR3 length is 16 residues. Trimming removed 4 bases from V and 1 base from J, with 14 bases in between. The germline V gene has CDR1 SGHRS and CDR2 YFSETQ. The CDR3 DNA sequence: TGCGCCAGCAGCCCCAAACCCCAGGGGAACACCGGGGAGCTGTTTTTT. Its protein is CASSPKPQGNTGELFF.

This clone was seen only a few times. The chain links TRBV19 to TRBJ1-1, with D unclear. The CDR3 covers 14 residues. Germline CDR1 is LNHDA and CDR2 is SQIVND (reference sequence). Trimming pared 3 bases from V and 1 base from J, leaving 9 bases between. The DNA for the CDR3 is TGTGCCAGTAGTATGAACAGTAAGAACACTGAAGCTTTCTTT. Its translation is CASSMNSKNTEAFF.

The chain uses TRBV19 and TRBJ1-3, with a possible D match to TRBD1 (5 bases). The CDR3 extends over 14 amino acids. Trimming removed 7 bases from V and 1 base from J, with 11 bases in between. The V gene's germline CDR1 is LNHDA and CDR2 SQIVND (reference sequence). CDR3 in amino acids: CASTWDFSGNTIYF. The CDR3 nucleotides are TGTGCCAGTACCTGGGACTTTTCTGGAAACACCATATATTTT.

The V gene is TRBV6-5, the J gene TRBJ1-2; D unresolved. Between the trimmed V and J ends, which lost 6 bases and 6 bases, there was a span of 17 bases. CDR1 MNHEY and CDR2 SVGAGI come from the germline V gene. The CDR3 spans 14 residues. CDR3 nucleotide sequence: TGTGCCAGCAGCCCGACTGCCCCGGGTCATGGCTACACCTTC. Translating it yields CASSPTAPGHGYTF.

This clone was seen more than once but under ten times. The V gene is TRBV4-1, the J gene TRBJ1-2; TRBD1 might be the D (6 bases). The CDR3 loop spans 13 amino acids. Germline V lookup: CDR1 MGHRA, CDR2 YSYEKL. Trimming pared 3 bases from V and 8 bases from J, leaving 13 bases between. The CDR3 DNA reads TGCGCCAGCAGCCAGACAGGAGTAGGCGGCTACACCTTC. It translates to CASSQTGVGGYTF.

The rearrangement links TRBV14 to TRBJ1-1; no clear D gene. V shed 4 bases and J shed 4 bases, with 13 bases lying between them. CDR1 and CDR2 (germline): SGHDN, FVKESK. The CDR3 is 14 residues long. The CDR3 nucleotides read TGTGCCAGCAGCCCCCGGGTTTTTGGCACTGAAGCTTTCTTT. This encodes CASSPRVFGTEAFF.

The rearrangement uses TRBV24-1 and TRBJ2-7; tentative D call: TRBD1 (6 bases). The germline V and J ends were trimmed by 12 bases and 5 bases, with 22 bases remaining between them. CDR1 is KGHDR and CDR2 is SFDVKD in the germline V gene. The CDR3 runs to 14 residues. The CDR3 sequence is CADRGAGDRNEQYF. The DNA of the CDR3 is TGTGCCGACCGAGGGGCAGGGGATCGGAACGAGCAGTACTTC.

This chain joins TRBV19 and TRBJ2-3, with 8 bases lining up with TRBD2. CDR3 length: 16 residues. Unmatched junction bases numbered 3, after V lost 1 base and J lost 0 bases. Looked up from germline, CDR1 is LNHDA and CDR2 is SQIVND (reference sequence). The CDR3 region has the DNA TGTGCCAGTAGTATAGGAGCGGGGGCGAGCACAGATACGCAGTATTTT. It yields the protein CASSIGAGASTDTQYF.

The table lists this clone with a count of one. The V and J genes are TRBV3-1 (or the pseudogene TRBV3-2) and TRBJ1-1; D gene unclear. Germline V lookup: CDR1 LGHDT, CDR2 YNNKEL (reference sequence). The V end lost 3 bases, the J end lost 0 bases, and 11 bases lay between the germline ends. The CDR3 extends over 15 amino acids. CDR3 in DNA: TGTGCCAGCAGCCATTACCAGAACATGAACACTGAAGCTTTCTTT. Its protein product is CASSHYQNMNTEAFF.

The J gene is TRBJ1-4, the V gene TRBV28; 8 nucleotides agree with TRBD1. Germline loops: CDR1 MDHEN, CDR2 SYDVKM. V shed 6 bases, J shed 7 bases, and the junction held 7 bases outside the gene matches. This CDR3 comprises 14 residues. The CDR3 coding sequence is TGTGCCAGCAGCCCAGGGGGCTTCGGTGAAAAACTGTTTTTT. Amino acids: CASSPGGFGEKLFF.

This chain uses TRBV11-2 with TRBJ2-2, with D possibly matching TRBD1 (7 bases). The V end was cut by 3 bases, the J end by 1 base, with 12 bases between. Germline lookup yields CDR1 SGHAT and CDR2 FQNNGV. This CDR3 contains 16 residues. The CDR3 DNA is TGTGCCAGCAGCTTCCAGGGGGGCAAGAACACCGGGGAGCTGTTTTTT. The encoded protein is CASSFQGGKNTGELFF.

The chain employs TRBV5-1 and TRBJ1-5, with TRBD1 as a possible D gene (5 bases). Between the trimmed V and J ends, which lost 1 base and 5 bases, there was a span of 10 bases. Germline assignment: CDR1 SGHRS and CDR2 YFSETQ. The CDR3 runs 14 residues. In nucleotides, the CDR3 is TGCGCCAGCAGCTTGACAGGCAGTGATCAGCCCCAGCATTTT. It encodes CASSLTGSDQPQHF. Full variable domain (missing parts from reference TRBV5-1 and TRBJ1-5): KAGVTQTPRYLIKTRGQQVTLSCSPISGHRSVSWYQQTPGQGLQFLFEYFSETQRNKGNFPGRFSGRQFSNSRSEMNVSTLELGDSALYLCASSLTGSDQPQHFGDGTRLSIL.

The chain is built from TRBV28 and TRBJ2-7; possibly TRBD2 for D (5 bases). Germline V CDR1 and CDR2: MDHEN, SYDVKM. V lost 2 bases, J lost 2 bases, and 13 bases lay in between. The length of the CDR3 is 15 residues. The CDR3 DNA reads as TGTGCCAGCAGTTTACCCAACGGAGGCGCCTACGAGCAGTACTTC. The encoded protein is CASSLPNGGAYEQYF.

V gene TRBV30 combines with J gene TRBJ1-5; 7 positions agree with TRBD1. Looked up from germline, CDR1 is GTSNPN and CDR2 is SVGIG (reference sequence). The V gene end was trimmed by 2 bases and the J gene end by 0 bases; junction bases not matched to a gene: 13. The CDR3 covers 18 residues. The CDR3 reads CAWSSSRDSAYSNQPQHF. CDR3 bases: TGTGCCTGGAGTTCCTCCCGGGACAGTGCCTATAGCAATCAGCCCCAGCATTTT.